The rows below give T cell receptor beta chains drawn from one sample of a study. TCRdb reanalysed the 5' RACE reads using MiXCR and keeps one entry per CDR3 protein. The sample has some 62,000 distinct CDR3 sequences, about 31% seen once. The specimen sequenced was tumor-infiltrating naive CD4+ T cells sorted from the breast tumor. These receptors all stem from a female donor with breast cancer. Both conserved end residues are part of each CDR3. A D gene is named only where the DNA matches it firmly. Size tells how often a clone was seen (once, few, many) or the class of an expanded clone, and some rows leave it out.

>-|TRBV4-3|TRBJ2-7|few
TGCGCCAGCAGCAGTCCATGGCTAGCGACCTACGAGCAGTACTTC
CASSSPWLATYEQYF
>-|TRBV7-9|TRBJ1-5|-
TGTGCCAGCAGCTTATCGAACAGAAATCAGCCCCAGCATTTT
CASSLSNRNQPQHF
>TRBD2|TRBV20-1|TRBJ2-1|many
TGCAGTGCTAAAGAATCGCGCGGGAGGGCCCCCTACAATGAGCAGTTCTTC
CSAKESRGRAPYNEQFF
>TRBD2|TRBV11-3|TRBJ2-1|-
TGTGCCAGCAGTCCCTGGAGGGGTCTCGGGACTAGCGGAGTTGTTGAGCAGTTCTTC
CASSPWRGLGTSGVVEQFF
>-|TRBV6-1|TRBJ2-7|-
TGTGCCAGCAGTGAAGCCCACACGACAACCTACGAGCAGTACTTC
CASSEAHTTTYEQYF
>-|TRBV5-1|TRBJ1-2|-
TGCGCCAGCAGCTTTGGGGCAGGGTATGGCTACACCTTC
CASSFGAGYGYTF
>-|TRBV28|TRBJ2-2|few
TGTGCCAGCAGGAAGGGTCCCCCAACCGGGGAGCTGTTTTTT
CASRKGPPTGELFF
>TRBD1|TRBV7-9|TRBJ1-2|-
TGTGCCAGCAGCCCCGATGTACTCGACAGGGGCTATGGCTACACCTTC
CASSPDVLDRGYGYTF
>TRBD2|TRBV5-1|TRBJ2-5|many
TGCGCCAGCAGCTTGACGGGACTAGCGGCCCAAGAGACCCAGTACTTC
CASSLTGLAAQETQYF
>-|TRBV6-6|TRBJ2-7|-
TGTGCCAGCAGTTACTCTAGCCGGTACGAGCAGTACTTC
CASSYSSRYEQYF
>-|TRBV7-2|TRBJ1-1|-
TGTGCCAGCAGCCCCCGGTTGACTGAAGCTTTCTTT
CASSPRLTEAFF
>-|TRBV5-1|TRBJ1-5|-
TGCGCCAGCAGCTTATCGGACATCAACCGGGAGCCCCAGCATTTT
CASSLSDINREPQHF
>-|TRBV6-6|TRBJ2-3|few
TGTGCCAGCAGTTTCTTAGCAGATACGCAGTATTTT
CASSFLADTQYF
>TRBD1|TRBV7-6|TRBJ1-1|few
TGTGCCAGCAGCTTAGAGGCCAGGGGGGTAGGGACTGAAGCTTTCTTT
CASSLEARGVGTEAFF
>-|TRBV7-9|TRBJ1-2|many
TGTGCCAGCAGCTTACAGAACAGCTATGGCTACACCTTC
CASSLQNSYGYTF
>-|TRBV6-1|TRBJ1-5|many
TGTGCCAGCACCCGGGCCGGGGTTAGCAATCAGCCCCAGCATTTT
CASTRAGVSNQPQHF
>TRBD1|TRBV28|TRBJ2-5|-
TGTGCCAGCAGCAGTAGTGGACAGGGGGTCAGGGAGACCCAGTACTTC
CASSSSGQGVRETQYF
>TRBD2|TRBV9|TRBJ2-7|-
TGTGCCAGCAGCACCGGGACTAGCGGTACCTACGAGCAGTACTTC
CASSTGTSGTYEQYF
>TRBD1|TRBV5-1|TRBJ1-2|-
TGCGCCGGCAGCTCCGGACAGGGCGGGTATGGCTACACCTTC
CAGSSGQGGYGYTF
>TRBD1|TRBV6-5|TRBJ2-6|few
TGTGCCAGCAGCCCATTCGGGACAGGGTCCACAGGGGCCAACGTCCTGACTTTC
CASSPFGTGSTGANVLTF
>-|TRBV30|TRBJ1-1|-
TGTGCCTGGAGTGTACGCGGGGGGATGAACACTGAAGCTTTCTTT
CAWSVRGGMNTEAFF
>-|TRBV7-9|TRBJ2-1|-
TGTGCCAGCAGCGAAGATAACGGGCTAGGGATGTTCTTC
CASSEDNGLGMFF
>TRBD2|TRBV4-2|TRBJ2-2|many
TGTGCCAGCAGCCAAGATCGTCTAGCGGGAGCCGGGGAGCTGTTTTTT
CASSQDRLAGAGELFF
>-|TRBV7-9|TRBJ2-4|few
TGTGCCAGCAGCTTAACGAACATTCAGTACTTC
CASSLTNIQYF
>-|TRBV3-1|TRBJ1-2|-
TGTGCCAGCAGCCAAGTCGGATCAAACATCTATGGCTACACCTTC
CASSQVGSNIYGYTF
>-|TRBV5-5|TRBJ2-1|-
TGTGCCAGCAGCTTGTTTATGGGCGGTATGGTCTACAATGAGCAGTTCTTC
CASSLFMGGMVYNEQFF
>-|TRBV20-1|TRBJ1-1|-
TGCAGCGCTAGAGCCCCAGGGCGGAACACTGAAGCTTTCTTT
CSARAPGRNTEAFF
>-|TRBV2|TRBJ2-3|-
TGTGCCAGCAGCGACTATACGCAGTATTTT
CASSDYTQYF
>-|TRBV5-1|TRBJ2-3|many
TGCGCCAGCAGCTTGGGTATGAGGTGGGATACGCAGTATTTT
CASSLGMRWDTQYF
>-|TRBV12-3/TRBV12-4|TRBJ2-1|few
TGTGCCAGCAGTTTAATGGCAGGTTTATCCTACAATGAGCAGTTCTTC
CASSLMAGLSYNEQFF
>-|TRBV7-2|TRBJ1-1|medium-sized
TGTGCCAGCAGCTCAGAGTCGAACACTGAAGCTTTCTTT
CASSSESNTEAFF
>TRBD1|TRBV7-3|TRBJ2-3|-
TGTGCCGGCAGCTTAGGGACAGGCTACACAGATACGCAGTATTTT
CAGSLGTGYTDTQYF
>-|TRBV25-1|TRBJ1-1|-
TGTGCCAGCAGCCGGAACACTGAAGCTTTCTTT
CASSRNTEAFF
>-|TRBV5-1|TRBJ2-3|few
TGCGCCAGCAGCTTGGACAAAGATACGCAGTATTTT
CASSLDKDTQYF
>-|TRBV12-3/TRBV12-4|TRBJ2-5|-
TGTGCCAGCCAAGTGGGCGGACTACAAGAGACCCAGTACTTC
CASQVGGLQETQYF
>-|TRBV3-1|TRBJ2-3|few
TGTGCCAGCAGCCAAGACCCGATCTCAATCACAGATACGCAGTATTTT
CASSQDPISITDTQYF
>-|TRBV4-2|TRBJ2-1|-
TGTGCCAGCAGCCAAGATAAAAGCTCCTACAATGAGCAGCTCTTC
CASSQDKSSYNEQLF